This T cell receptor beta chain comes out of a study of spatial heterogeneity in lung cancer. Stated time point: sample taken at primary tumor resection. Germline V lookup: CDR1 SGHRS, CDR2 YFSETQ. The V end was cut by 4 bases, the J end by 0 bases, with 7 bases between. The CDR3 has 13 amino acids. General study results and limits: Intratumoral expanded alpha and beta TCR counts were found to track tumor mutation counts.

One entry per CDR3 protein results from TCRdb running MiXCR on the 5' RACE reads. Of just under 7,500 distinct CDR3 sequences listed, 6% to 9% are singletons. This clonotype was seen at least ten times. Its specificity is unknown. The chain employs TRBV5-1 and TRBJ1-1; D uncertain. This receptor was taken from a male donor with early-stage non-small cell lung cancer. This specimen consisted of lung tumor tissue, obtained at surgery. The CDR3 sequence is CASSMTLNTEAFF. CDR3 coding DNA: TGCGCCAGCAGCATGACACTGAACACTGAAGCTTTCTTT.